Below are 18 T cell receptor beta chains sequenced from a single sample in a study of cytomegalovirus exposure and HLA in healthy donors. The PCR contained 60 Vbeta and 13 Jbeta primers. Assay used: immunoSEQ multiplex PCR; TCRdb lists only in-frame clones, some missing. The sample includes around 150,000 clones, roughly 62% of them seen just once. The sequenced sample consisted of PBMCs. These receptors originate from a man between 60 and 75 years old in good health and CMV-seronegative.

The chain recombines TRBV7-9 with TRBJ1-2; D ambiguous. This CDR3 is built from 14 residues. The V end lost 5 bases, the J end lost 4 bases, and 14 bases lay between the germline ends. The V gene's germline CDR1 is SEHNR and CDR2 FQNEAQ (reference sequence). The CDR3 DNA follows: TGTGCCAGCAGCCAGGAGGCGACAACCTATGGCTACACCTTC. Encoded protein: CASSQEATTYGYTF.

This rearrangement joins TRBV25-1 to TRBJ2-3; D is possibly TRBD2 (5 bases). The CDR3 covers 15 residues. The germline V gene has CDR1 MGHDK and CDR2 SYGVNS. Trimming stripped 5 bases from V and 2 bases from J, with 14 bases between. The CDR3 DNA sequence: TGTGCCAGCAGTCAATGGAGCGGTTACACAGATACGCAGTATTTT. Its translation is CASSQWSGYTDTQYF.

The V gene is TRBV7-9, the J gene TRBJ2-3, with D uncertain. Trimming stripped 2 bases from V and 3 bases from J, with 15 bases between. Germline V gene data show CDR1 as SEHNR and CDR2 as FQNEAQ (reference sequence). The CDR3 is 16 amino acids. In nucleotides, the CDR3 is TGTGCCAGCAGCTTAACCCTCTCTGGTCGGACAGATACGCAGTATTTT. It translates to CASSLTLSGRTDTQYF.

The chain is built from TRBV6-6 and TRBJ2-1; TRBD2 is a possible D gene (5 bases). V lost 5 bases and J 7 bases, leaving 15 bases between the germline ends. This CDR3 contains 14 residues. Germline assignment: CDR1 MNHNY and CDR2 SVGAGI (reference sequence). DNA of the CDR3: TGTGCCAGCAGTACCCTTGGGAGTTTTAATGAGCAGTTCTTC. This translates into CASSTLGSFNEQFF.

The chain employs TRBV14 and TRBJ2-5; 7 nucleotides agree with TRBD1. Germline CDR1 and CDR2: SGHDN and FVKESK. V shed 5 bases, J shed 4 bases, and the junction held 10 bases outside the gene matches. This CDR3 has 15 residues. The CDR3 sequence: CASSLQTGTGETQYF. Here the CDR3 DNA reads TGTGCCAGCAGCTTACAGACAGGGACGGGAGAGACCCAGTACTTC.

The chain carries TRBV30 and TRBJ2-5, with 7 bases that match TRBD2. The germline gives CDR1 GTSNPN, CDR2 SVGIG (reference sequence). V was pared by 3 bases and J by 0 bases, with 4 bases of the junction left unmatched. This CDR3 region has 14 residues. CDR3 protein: CAWRRAGNQETQYF. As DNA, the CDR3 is TGTGCCTGGAGAAGAGCGGGAAACCAAGAGACCCAGTACTTC.

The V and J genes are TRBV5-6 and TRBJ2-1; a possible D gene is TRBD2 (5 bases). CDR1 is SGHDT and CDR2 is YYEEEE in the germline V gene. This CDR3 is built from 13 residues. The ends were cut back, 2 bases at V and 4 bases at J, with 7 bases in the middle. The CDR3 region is CASSFTGYNEQFF. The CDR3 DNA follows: TGTGCCAGCAGCTTCACGGGGTACAATGAGCAGTTCTTC.

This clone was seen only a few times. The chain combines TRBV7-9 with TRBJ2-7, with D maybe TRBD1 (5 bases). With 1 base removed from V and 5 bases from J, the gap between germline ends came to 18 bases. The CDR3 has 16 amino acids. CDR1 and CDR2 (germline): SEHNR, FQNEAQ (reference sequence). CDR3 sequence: CASSLGAGLFLDEQYF. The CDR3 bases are TGTGCCAGCAGCTTAGGCGCAGGGTTATTTCTAGACGAGCAGTACTTC. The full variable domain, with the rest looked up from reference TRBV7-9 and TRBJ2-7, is DTGVSQNPRHKITKRGQNVTFRCDPISEHNRLYWYRQTLGQGPEFLTYFQNEAQLEKSRLLSDRFSAERPKGSFSTLEIQRTEQGDSAMYLCASSLGAGLFLDEQYFGPGTRLTVT.

The CDR3 spells CASSQDPSADFGAFF. The CDR3 coding sequence is TGTGCCAGCAGCCAAGATCCAAGCGCGGACTTTGGAGCTTTCTTT. V usage is TRBV4-2 and J usage is TRBJ1-1; D remains unclear. Germline-derived CDR1 and CDR2 are LGHNA and YNFKEQ. The CDR3 covers 15 residues. V lost 0 bases and J lost 10, with 18 bases in between.

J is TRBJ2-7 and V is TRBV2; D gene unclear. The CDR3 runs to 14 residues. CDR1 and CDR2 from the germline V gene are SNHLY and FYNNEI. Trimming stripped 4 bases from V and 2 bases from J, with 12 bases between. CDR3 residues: CASSATRFAYEQYF. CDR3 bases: TGTGCCAGCAGTGCGACAAGGTTTGCCTACGAGCAGTACTTC.

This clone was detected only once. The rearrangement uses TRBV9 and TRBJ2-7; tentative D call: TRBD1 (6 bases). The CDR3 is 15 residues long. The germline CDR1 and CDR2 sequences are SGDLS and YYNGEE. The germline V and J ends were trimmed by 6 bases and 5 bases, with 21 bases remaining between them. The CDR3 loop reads CASNPRGHALNEQYF. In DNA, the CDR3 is TGTGCCAGCAATCCCCGGGGACATGCCTTAAACGAGCAGTACTTC. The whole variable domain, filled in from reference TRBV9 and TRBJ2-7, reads DSGVTQTPKHLITATGQRVTLRCSPRSGDLSVYWYQQSLDQGLQFLIQYYNGEERAKGNILERFSAQQFPDLHSELNLSSLELGDSALYFCASNPRGHALNEQYFGPGTRLTVT.

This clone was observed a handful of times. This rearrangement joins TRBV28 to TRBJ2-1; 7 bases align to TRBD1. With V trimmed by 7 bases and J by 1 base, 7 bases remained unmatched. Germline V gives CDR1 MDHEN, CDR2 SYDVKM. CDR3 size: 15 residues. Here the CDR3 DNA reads TGTGCCAGCATTAATAGACAGGGTTCCTACAATGAGCAGTTCTTC. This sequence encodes CASINRQGSYNEQFF.

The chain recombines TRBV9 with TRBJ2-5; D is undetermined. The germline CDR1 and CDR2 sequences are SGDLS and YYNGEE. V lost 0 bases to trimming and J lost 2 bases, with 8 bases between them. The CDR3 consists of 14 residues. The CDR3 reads CASSVDIPQETQYF. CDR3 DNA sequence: TGTGCCAGCAGCGTAGACATACCTCAAGAGACCCAGTACTTC.

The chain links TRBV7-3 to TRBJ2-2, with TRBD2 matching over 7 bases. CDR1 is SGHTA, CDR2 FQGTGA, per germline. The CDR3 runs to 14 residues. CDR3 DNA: TGTGCTACCTCGGGGGGAGCGGGCACCGGGGAGCTGTTTTTT. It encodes CATSGGAGTGELFF.

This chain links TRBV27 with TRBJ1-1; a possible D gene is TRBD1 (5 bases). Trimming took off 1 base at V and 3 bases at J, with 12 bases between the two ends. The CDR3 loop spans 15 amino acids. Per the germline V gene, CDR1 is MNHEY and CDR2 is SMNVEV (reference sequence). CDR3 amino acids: CASSLFGPGDTEAFF. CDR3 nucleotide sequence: TGTGCCAGCAGTTTATTCGGGCCGGGGGACACTGAAGCTTTCTTT.

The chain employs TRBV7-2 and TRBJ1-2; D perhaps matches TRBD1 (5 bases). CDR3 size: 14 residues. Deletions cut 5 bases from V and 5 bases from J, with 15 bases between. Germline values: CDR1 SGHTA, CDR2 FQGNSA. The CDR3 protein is CASSPNRSGYGYTF. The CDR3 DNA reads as TGTGCCAGCAGCCCCAACAGGTCCGGTTATGGCTACACCTTC.

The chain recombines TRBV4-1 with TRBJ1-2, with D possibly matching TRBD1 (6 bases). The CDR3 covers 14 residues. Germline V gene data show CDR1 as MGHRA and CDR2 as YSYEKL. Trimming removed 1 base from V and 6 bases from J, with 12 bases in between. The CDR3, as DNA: TGCGCCAGCAGCCAAGTACGCAGGGGAGATGGCTACACCTTC. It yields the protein CASSQVRRGDGYTF.

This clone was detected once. The CDR3, as DNA: TGCGCCAGCAGCTTGAACCCGGGATGGAATCAGCCCCAGCATTTT. It yields the protein CASSLNPGWNQPQHF. This chain joins TRBV5-1 and TRBJ1-5; no clear D. Germline V lookup: CDR1 SGHRS, CDR2 YFSETQ. V lost 1 base and J lost 4, with 12 bases in between. The CDR3 has 15 amino acids.